This TCR beta chain comes out of a study of shared clonotypes between healthy human individuals. Looking at the study overall: Researchers drew samples from two women and three men aged 18 to 49.

As for this clone: The antigen is undetermined.

General study findings and limits: Only blood samples were collected, and tissue repertoires likely differ.

Method: immunoSEQ multiplex PCR; TCRdb's copy keeps in-frame clones and lacks some. The repertoire includes approximately 710,000 clones, about 90% of them detected once, and about 34% sits in the top ten. Combination of CD45RO+ cells with CCR7-negative CD45RA+ TemRA cells was used for CD8 memory. The CDR3 extends over 15 amino acids. Trimming shortened V by 2 bases and J by 8 bases, and 18 bases separated the two germline ends. From germline, CDR1 is SGHVS and CDR2 FQNEAQ. This chain links TRBV7-8 with TRBJ1-2; a weak D match, TRBD1 (5 bases). Sequencing was performed on memory CD8+ T cells from PBMCs. The subset here: CD45RO+ cells pooled with CCR7-negative TemRA cells. The clonotype comes from a man aged 18 to 30 in good health. Some clones in this sample may be carry-over from other donors' samples. The CDR3 protein is CASSLSPGAPGGYTF. In nucleotides, the CDR3 is TGTGCCAGCAGCTTAAGTCCTGGGGCTCCTGGGGGCTACACCTTC.